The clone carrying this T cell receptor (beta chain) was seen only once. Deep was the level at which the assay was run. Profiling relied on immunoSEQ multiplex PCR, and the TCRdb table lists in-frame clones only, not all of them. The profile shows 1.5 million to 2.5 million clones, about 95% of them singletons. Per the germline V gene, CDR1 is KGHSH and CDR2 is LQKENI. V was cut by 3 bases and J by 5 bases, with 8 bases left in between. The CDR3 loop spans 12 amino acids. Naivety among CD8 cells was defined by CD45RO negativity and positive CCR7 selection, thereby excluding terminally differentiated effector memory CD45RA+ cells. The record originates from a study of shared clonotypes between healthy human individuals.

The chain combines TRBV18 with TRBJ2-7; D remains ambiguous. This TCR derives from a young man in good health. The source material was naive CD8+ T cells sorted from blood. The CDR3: CASSPESDEQYF. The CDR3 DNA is TGTGCCAGCTCACCGGAGAGCGACGAGCAGTACTTC.